A selection of T cell receptor beta chains follows, all from one sample in a study of blood T cell repertoires in COVID-19. Clones were sequenced by immunoSEQ multiplex PCR, and TCRdb holds only the in-frame ones, with some missing. The sample shows 190,000 or so clones, roughly 90% of them seen only once. Sequencing was performed on PBMCs or T cells enriched from blood (not recorded which). The receptors derive from a woman in her 30s who had been exposed to COVID-19. The CDR3 runs from the conserved cysteine through the conserved F or W. Each record gives: J gene, V gene, D gene, clone size, CDR3 protein, CDR3 DNA. The D gene is left open where the match is weak. Not all rows give a size; the values are once, few, many and, for expanded clones, a class.

J gene: TRBJ2-1; V gene: TRBV18; D gene: TRBD1; clone size: .; CDR3 protein: CASSPNTGVGNEQFF; CDR3 DNA: TGTGCCAGCTCACCAAACACAGGGGTGGGCAATGAGCAGTTCTTC
J gene: TRBJ1-2; V gene: TRBV9; D gene: .; clone size: .; CDR3 protein: CASSVGGSLNYGYTF; CDR3 DNA: TGTGCCAGCAGCGTAGGAGGGTCCCTTAACTATGGCTACACCTTC
J gene: TRBJ2-5; V gene: TRBV11-2; D gene: .; clone size: .; CDR3 protein: CASSLRGSETQYF; CDR3 DNA: TGTGCCAGCAGTTTAAGGGGGTCGGAGACCCAGTACTTC
J gene: TRBJ2-7; V gene: TRBV11-3; D gene: TRBD2; clone size: .; CDR3 protein: CASSLGSGGTYEQYF; CDR3 DNA: TGTGCCAGCAGCTTAGGTAGCGGGGGAACCTACGAGCAGTACTTC
J gene: TRBJ2-3; V gene: TRBV10-3; D gene: .; clone size: .; CDR3 protein: CAISKGVQGGSGTDTQYF; CDR3 DNA: TGTGCCATTTCGAAGGGGGTCCAAGGTGGGTCGGGGACAGATACGCAGTATTTT
J gene: TRBJ1-2; V gene: TRBV4-2; D gene: TRBD1; clone size: .; CDR3 protein: CASSQGIRYFGQELGGYTF; CDR3 DNA: TGTGCCAGCAGCCAAGGTATTAGGTATTTCGGACAGGAACTTGGTGGCTACACCTTC
J gene: TRBJ1-5; V gene: TRBV6-5; D gene: .; clone size: .; CDR3 protein: CASSRGNQPQHF; CDR3 DNA: TGTGCCAGCAGCCGCGGCAATCAGCCCCAGCATTTT
J gene: TRBJ2-7; V gene: TRBV27; D gene: .; clone size: .; CDR3 protein: CATMRLGGGTYEQYF; CDR3 DNA: TGTGCCACCATGAGGTTGGGCGGGGGCACCTACGAGCAGTACTTC
J gene: TRBJ2-3; V gene: TRBV6-5; D gene: .; clone size: .; CDR3 protein: CATKGRRTTDTQYF; CDR3 DNA: TGTGCCACCAAGGGGAGGCGTACCACAGATACGCAGTATTTT
J gene: TRBJ2-2; V gene: TRBV11-1; D gene: TRBD1; clone size: once; CDR3 protein: CASSRGQGYSGELFF; CDR3 DNA: TGTGCCAGCAGCCGGGGACAGGGTTATTCCGGGGAGCTGTTTTTT
J gene: TRBJ2-7; V gene: TRBV6-5; D gene: .; clone size: .; CDR3 protein: CASSRTVDYEQYF; CDR3 DNA: TGTGCCAGCAGTAGGACAGTAGACTACGAGCAGTACTTC
J gene: TRBJ1-2; V gene: TRBV10-3; D gene: TRBD1; clone size: once; CDR3 protein: CAISTDRDYGYTF; CDR3 DNA: TGTGCCATCAGCACCGACAGGGACTATGGCTACACCTTC
J gene: TRBJ2-7; V gene: TRBV3-1/TRBV3-2; D gene: .; clone size: .; CDR3 protein: CASSQMTGVSYEQYF; CDR3 DNA: TGTGCCAGCAGCCAAATGACAGGAGTATCCTACGAGCAGTACTTC
J gene: TRBJ2-7; V gene: TRBV30; D gene: .; clone size: once; CDR3 protein: CAWSVLGEQYF; CDR3 DNA: TGTGCCTGGAGTGTACTTGGCGAGCAGTACTTC
J gene: TRBJ2-1; V gene: TRBV7-9; D gene: .; clone size: .; CDR3 protein: CASSTDPRVGSYNEQFF; CDR3 DNA: TGTGCCAGCAGCACCGACCCCAGGGTAGGCTCCTACAATGAGCAGTTCTTC
J gene: TRBJ2-2; V gene: TRBV10-1; D gene: .; clone size: .; CDR3 protein: CASSKSGLGINTGELFF; CDR3 DNA: TGCGCCAGCAGTAAATCAGGGTTGGGGATAAACACCGGGGAGCTGTTTTTT
J gene: TRBJ2-1; V gene: TRBV5-1; D gene: TRBD2; clone size: once; CDR3 protein: CASSTQLAGAYNEQFF; CDR3 DNA: TGCGCCAGCAGCACACAACTAGCGGGGGCTTACAATGAGCAGTTCTTC
J gene: TRBJ1-2; V gene: TRBV3-1/TRBV3-2; D gene: TRBD1; clone size: .; CDR3 protein: CASSQGGAGGGYTF; CDR3 DNA: TGTGCCAGCAGCCAAGGTGGGGCAGGGGGCGGCTACACCTTC
J gene: TRBJ1-1; V gene: TRBV10-3; D gene: .; clone size: .; CDR3 protein: CAISDSGSHGADTEAFF; CDR3 DNA: TGTGCCATCAGTGATTCCGGGAGCCATGGGGCGGACACTGAAGCTTTCTTT
J gene: TRBJ2-1; V gene: TRBV4-2; D gene: TRBD2; clone size: .; CDR3 protein: CASSPGLAGDNEQFF; CDR3 DNA: TGTGCCAGCAGCCCGGGACTAGCGGGGGACAATGAGCAGTTCTTC
J gene: TRBJ1-5; V gene: TRBV7-2; D gene: .; clone size: .; CDR3 protein: CASSLVSSENQPQHF; CDR3 DNA: TGTGCCAGCAGCTTGGTAAGCTCCGAGAATCAGCCCCAGCATTTT
J gene: TRBJ1-2; V gene: TRBV19; D gene: .; clone size: .; CDR3 protein: CASNRGFNYGYTF; CDR3 DNA: TGTGCCAGTAATAGGGGCTTTAACTATGGCTACACCTTC
J gene: TRBJ2-7; V gene: TRBV5-1; D gene: .; clone size: .; CDR3 protein: CASSREAGKGNYEQYF; CDR3 DNA: TGCGCCAGCAGTAGGGAGGCAGGGAAGGGAAACTACGAGCAGTACTTC
J gene: TRBJ1-2; V gene: TRBV19; D gene: .; clone size: .; CDR3 protein: CASSIGAAGRYTF; CDR3 DNA: TGTGCCAGTAGTATTGGGGCGGCGGGACGTTACACCTTC
J gene: TRBJ1-2; V gene: TRBV6-5; D gene: .; clone size: .; CDR3 protein: CASRDKWADGYTF; CDR3 DNA: TGTGCCAGCAGGGACAAGTGGGCAGATGGCTACACCTTC
J gene: TRBJ1-1; V gene: TRBV30; D gene: TRBD1; clone size: .; CDR3 protein: CAWSGAIRQGNTEAFF; CDR3 DNA: TGTGCCTGGAGTGGAGCCATTCGACAGGGGAACACTGAAGCTTTCTTT
J gene: TRBJ2-1; V gene: TRBV7-2; D gene: TRBD2; clone size: .; CDR3 protein: CASSFTSGGANEQFF; CDR3 DNA: TGTGCCAGCAGCTTCACTAGCGGGGGAGCTAATGAGCAGTTCTTC
J gene: TRBJ2-7; V gene: TRBV4-1; D gene: TRBD2; clone size: .; CDR3 protein: CASSHGLVSGSYEQYF; CDR3 DNA: TGCGCCAGCAGCCACGGACTAGTCAGCGGCTCCTACGAGCAGTACTTC
J gene: TRBJ2-2; V gene: TRBV12-2; D gene: .; clone size: .; CDR3 protein: CASRLEFARGGTKNTGELFF; CDR3 DNA: TGTGCAAGTCGCTTAGAGTTTGCGCGCGGGGGGACCAAGAACACCGGGGAGCTGTTTTTT
J gene: TRBJ2-1; V gene: TRBV9; D gene: .; clone size: .; CDR3 protein: CASSVGGVTTYNEQFF; CDR3 DNA: TGTGCCAGCAGCGTTGGCGGGGTGACGACCTACAATGAGCAGTTCTTC
J gene: TRBJ1-4; V gene: TRBV19; D gene: .; clone size: .; CDR3 protein: CASSTWTNEKLFF; CDR3 DNA: TGTGCCAGTAGCACCTGGACAAACGAAAAACTGTTTTTT
J gene: TRBJ1-2; V gene: TRBV6-1; D gene: TRBD1; clone size: .; CDR3 protein: CASSRTGINYGYTF; CDR3 DNA: TGTGCCAGCAGTAGGACAGGAATCAACTATGGCTACACCTTC
J gene: TRBJ2-2; V gene: TRBV11-2; D gene: .; clone size: .; CDR3 protein: CASSKGGADTGELFF; CDR3 DNA: TGTGCCAGCAGCAAAGGGGGGGCCGACACCGGGGAGCTGTTTTTT
J gene: TRBJ2-2; V gene: TRBV19; D gene: TRBD2; clone size: .; CDR3 protein: CASSPFGTMNTGELFF; CDR3 DNA: TGTGCCAGTAGCCCCTTCGGGACTATGAACACCGGGGAGCTGTTTTTT